This T cell receptor (beta chain) was documented in a study of response to subunit inactivated influenza vaccine. General study findings and limits: Authors proposed each seasonal influenza vaccination draws in few new T cells.

For this clonotype: What it recognizes is unknown.

There are 14 residues in the CDR3. Per the germline V gene, CDR1 is DFQATT and CDR2 is SNEGSKA (reference sequence). V shed 3 bases and J shed 0 bases, with 10 bases lying between them. Via MiXCR, TCRdb re-called the RT-PCR reads, giving one row per CDR3 protein. The data contain about 520,000 distinct CDR3 sequences, approximately 7.2% of them singletons. V and J are TRBV20-1 and TRBJ2-3; a possible D gene is TRBD2 (6 bases). The sequence derives from a man aged 50 to 75 who received an inactivated influenza vaccine. The specimen was PBMCs from blood, collected about 24 months after vaccination. Here the CDR3 reads CSARVAASTDTQYF. The CDR3 DNA reads as TGCAGTGCTAGGGTAGCGGCTAGCACAGATACGCAGTATTTT.